The present T cell receptor (beta chain) was sequenced within a study of regulatory T cells in long-lasting Graves disease. V lost 3 bases to trimming and J lost 7 bases, with 6 bases between them. The CDR3 loop spans 11 amino acids. Germline lookup yields CDR1 MNHGY and CDR2 SVAAGI. With iRepertoire HTBI primers and Arm-PCR of CDR3 regions, TCR beta libraries were built. Via MiXCR, TCRdb re-called the multiplex PCR reads, giving one row per CDR3 protein. The table shows fewer than 400,000 distinct CDR3 sequences, with less than 25% occurring only once. General study findings and limits: With persistent disease, TRBV28, TRBJ1-2 and TRBJ2-5 were the favored segments.

This clonotype was picked up one time. Antigen specificity is unknown. Time point given: persistent/refractory GD, antithyroid drugs over 5 years with positive TRAb. From RNA extracted from PBMCs, the TCR library was made. The specimen comprised peripheral blood mononuclear cells (PBMCs), sampled when the disease was refractory, from a patient treated with antithyroid drugs. This chain connects TRBV6-9 to TRBJ1-1; D remains ambiguous. This receptor was identified in a female donor with Graves disease. The CDR3 protein is CASSYRHEAFF. DNA of the CDR3: TGTGCCAGCAGTTACCGCCATGAAGCTTTCTTT.